Listed below are T cell receptor beta chains from one sample, sequenced in a study of shared T cell receptors in the human thymus. The repertoire was sequenced with immunoSEQ multiplex PCR; TCRdb's copy has only in-frame clones and lacks some. The repertoire has 500,000 to 750,000 clones, around 89% of them found once; the top ten carry over 0.008%. These records were also assigned to another study, of human thymus T cells.

The sequencing input was thymocytes. These receptors originate from a boy less than two years old with a congenital heart defect. Both conserved end residues are trimmed from each CDR3. A D gene is named only where the DNA matches it firmly. Clone size is not always given. Where it is, it says once, few, many or a class for expanded clones.

CDR3aa,d_gene,j_gene,abundance,v_gene
ASSPRDRRPLNTGELF,TRBD1,TRBJ2-2,.,TRBV9
ASSPGPTGKTDTQY,TRBD1,TRBJ2-3,.,TRBV28
ASSQARLAGGAYNEQF,TRBD2,TRBJ2-1,.,TRBV14
ASSEGGGRAYEQY,.,TRBJ2-7,.,TRBV6-1
ASRRTGGDYGYT,TRBD1,TRBJ1-2,.,TRBV2
ASSLGGQGRATNEKLF,.,TRBJ1-4,once,TRBV27
ASSIGPDIHYEQY,.,TRBJ2-7,.,TRBV19
ASSPRTGAGEQY,TRBD1,TRBJ2-7,once,TRBV4-2
ASSVAARIHNEQF,.,TRBJ2-1,.,TRBV9
ASSWTSKTQY,.,TRBJ2-3,once,TRBV21-1
ASSPESYEQY,.,TRBJ2-7,.,TRBV11-2
AWSVRDRVIYEQY,TRBD1,TRBJ2-7,.,TRBV30
ASSESLVAVYNEQF,.,TRBJ2-1,.,TRBV10-1
ATREPTGDSNQPQH,TRBD1,TRBJ1-5,.,TRBV19
ASSQDDVRGRTQY,.,TRBJ2-5,.,TRBV4-2
ASSIQGPGSAGELF,.,TRBJ2-2,.,TRBV5-6
ATSRACQADTQY,.,TRBJ2-3,.,TRBV15
ASRVGTGARREWAGELF,TRBD1,TRBJ2-2,.,TRBV5-6
ASSLGGVPPYEQY,.,TRBJ2-7,.,TRBV5-6
ASSGQAGAKNIQY,.,TRBJ2-4,.,TRBV6-1
ASSYSLAESYEQY,TRBD2,TRBJ2-7,.,TRBV6-6
ASSRGPYNEQF,TRBD1,TRBJ2-1,.,TRBV19
ASSPSLAVSSYEQY,TRBD2,TRBJ2-7,few,TRBV18
ASTQQGADYT,TRBD1,TRBJ1-2,.,TRBV5-4
ASKQPGQGYGYT,TRBD1,TRBJ1-2,.,TRBV27
ASPCGGRPHEQY,.,TRBJ2-7,.,TRBV6-5
ASSLAETSGHYEQY,TRBD2,TRBJ2-7,.,TRBV7-2
ASSPRDRGLYQETQY,TRBD1,TRBJ2-5,.,TRBV5-6
ASSPDFGTSGSYEQY,TRBD2,TRBJ2-7,.,TRBV11-3
ASSRGRLDYEQY,.,TRBJ2-7,.,TRBV28
ASNQGQGPYNEQF,TRBD1,TRBJ2-1,.,TRBV27
ASSNRDRGFYEQY,TRBD1,TRBJ2-7,.,TRBV19